These 28 T cell receptor beta chains share one sample of origin, sequenced in a study of blood T cell repertoires in COVID-19. Data came from immunoSEQ multiplex PCR; TCRdb stores just in-frame clones and leaves some out. The sample yields over 200,000 clones, around 84% seen once. The sequenced sample was PBMCs or T cells enriched from blood (not recorded which). The receptors shown here come from a man aged 35 to 55 who had recovered from COVID-19.

This clone was observed a single time. The gene calls are TRBV5-1 and TRBJ1-3; D is unresolved. Per germline, CDR1 SGHRS and CDR2 YFSETQ. There are 16 residues in the CDR3. Deletions cut 2 bases from V and 0 bases from J, with 12 bases between. CDR3 amino acids: CASSFTTGISGNTIYF. For the CDR3, the DNA is TGCGCCAGCAGCTTTACGACGGGAATCTCTGGAAACACCATATATTTT.

The V gene is TRBV5-1, the J gene TRBJ2-7; D not certain. Germline CDR1 and CDR2: SGHRS and YFSETQ. V lost 5 bases and J 2 bases, leaving 14 bases between the germline ends. CDR3 length: 14 residues. The CDR3 sequence: CASRETVTTYEQYF. The CDR3 region has the DNA TGCGCCAGCAGGGAGACGGTGACGACCTACGAGCAGTACTTC.

This chain uses TRBV5-1 with TRBJ2-3; maybe TRBD1 (6 bases). V was trimmed by 2 bases and J by 4 bases, leaving 8 bases between them. Per germline, CDR1 SGHRS and CDR2 YFSETQ. The CDR3 runs to 13 residues. DNA for the CDR3: TGCGCCAGCAGCTTACAGGGCTCAGATACGCAGTATTTT. Translating it yields CASSLQGSDTQYF.

This chain joins TRBV11-3 and TRBJ2-3, with 8 bases that match TRBD2. CDR1 and CDR2 (germline): SGHNT, YENEEA. V shed 5 bases, J shed 0 bases, and the junction held 7 bases outside the gene matches. The CDR3 runs to 16 residues. The CDR3 DNA reads as TGTGCCAGCAGCCCCCGGACTAGCCAGAGCACAGATACGCAGTATTTT. As protein: CASSPRTSQSTDTQYF.

This chain connects TRBV19 to TRBJ2-7; 7 nucleotides match TRBD2. The CDR3 consists of 15 residues. V gave up 1 base and J gave up 3 bases; unmatched junction bases: 6. Germline V gene sequence: CDR1 LNHDA, CDR2 SQIVND (reference sequence). This CDR3 reads CASSIGAGLRYEQYF. For the CDR3, the DNA is TGTGCCAGTAGTATAGGAGCGGGGCTCCGCTACGAGCAGTACTTC.

This sequence joins TRBV24-1 and TRBJ1-2, with a possible D match to TRBD1 (6 bases). CDR1 and CDR2 from the germline V gene are KGHDR and SFDVKD. CDR3 length: 14 residues. The V end lost 4 bases, the J end lost 1 base, and 9 bases lay between the germline ends. CDR3 sequence (DNA): TGTGCCACCAGTGAACAGGGCCTTAACTATGGCTACACCTTC. It translates to CATSEQGLNYGYTF.

This clone turned up a few times. This chain joins TRBV10-3 and TRBJ2-1; TRBD2 matches at 8 bases. Trimming removed 3 bases from V and 5 bases from J; junction bases left unmatched: 3. This CDR3 region has 14 residues. Per germline, CDR1 ENHRY and CDR2 SYGVKD. CDR3 nucleotide sequence: TGTGCCATCAGTGAAAGCGGGAGCCACAATGAGCAGTTCTTC. It specifies CAISESGSHNEQFF.

CDR3 DNA: TGTGCCAGCAGCCCTTTAGGAGGTATCGGAAACACCATATATTTT. It specifies CASSPLGGIGNTIYF. The V call is TRBV14, the J call TRBJ1-3; D uncertain. The germline CDR1 and CDR2 sequences are SGHDN and FVKESK. V gave up 4 bases and J gave up 4 bases, with 14 bases separating them. The CDR3 contains 15 residues.

V gene TRBV14 combines with J gene TRBJ2-7; the D gene is possibly TRBD1 (6 bases). V shed 4 bases and J shed 5 bases, with 12 bases lying between them. CDR1 is SGHDN and CDR2 is FVKESK in the germline V gene. The CDR3 length is 13 residues. The CDR3 spells CASSRYRDDEQYF. CDR3 DNA: TGTGCCAGCAGCCGATACAGGGACGACGAGCAGTACTTC.

V and J are TRBV2 and TRBJ2-3, with D perhaps TRBD1 (6 bases). The CDR3 runs 15 residues. CDR1 SNHLY and CDR2 FYNNEI come from the germline V gene. V gave up 3 bases and J gave up 2 bases, with 12 bases separating them. CDR3 coding DNA: TGTGCCAGCAGTGACGGCAGGGGATACACAGATACGCAGTATTTT. Residues: CASSDGRGYTDTQYF.

In this sample, this clone turned up once. The genes are TRBV20-1 and TRBJ2-1; 9 bases agree with TRBD2. The germline gives CDR1 DFQATT, CDR2 SNEGSKA (reference sequence). The CDR3 contains 16 residues. The V segment lost 3 bases and the J segment 4 bases; nucleotides outside the gene matches: 10. The CDR3 DNA is TGCAGTGCTAGTCAGGCCCGACTAGCGGCATACAATGAGCAGTTCTTC. Its translation: CSASQARLAAYNEQFF.

This chain connects TRBV4-1 to TRBJ1-1; D is undetermined. The length of the CDR3 is 13 residues. The V end lost 4 bases, the J end lost 7 bases, and 13 bases lay between the germline ends. The germline CDR1 and CDR2 sequences are MGHRA and YSYEKL. Here the CDR3 reads CASSPLLGGEAFF. The CDR3 DNA reads as TGCGCCAGCAGCCCCCTGCTGGGAGGTGAAGCTTTCTTT.

Many counts were recorded for this clone. Germline and junction disagree at one end, which may indicate a read error. V and J are TRBV6-2 or TRBV6-3 and TRBJ1-1, with a tentative D call TRBD1 (6 bases). CDR1 and CDR2 from the germline V gene are MNHEY and SVGEGT. The CDR3 totals 14 residues. CDR3 protein: CASSPRGLKTEAFF. The CDR3 DNA sequence: TGTGCCAGCAGTCCCAGGGGTTTGAAAACTGAAGCTTTCTTT.

V is TRBV4-1 and J is TRBJ1-1; TRBD1 aligns across 7 bases. In germline, CDR1 is MGHRA, CDR2 YSYEKL. The J segment lost 0 bases and the V segment lost 6 bases, leaving 4 bases of the junction unmatched. CDR3 length: 14 amino acids. Written as DNA, the CDR3 is TGCGCCAGCAGTCCGACAGGGTTGAACACTGAAGCTTTCTTT. It is translated as CASSPTGLNTEAFF.

Only one count was recorded for this clone. The rearrangement joins TRBV7-2 to TRBJ2-1, with TRBD2 matching 7 bases. Germline-derived CDR1 and CDR2 are SGHTA and FQGNSA. V gave up 0 bases and J gave up 3 bases; unmatched junction bases: 5. The CDR3 extends over 16 amino acids. The CDR3 sequence: CASSLAGGSNYNEQFF. CDR3 coding DNA: TGTGCCAGCAGCTTAGCTGGCGGGAGTAACTACAATGAGCAGTTCTTC.

J is TRBJ2-1 and V is TRBV7-9; the D is unclear. CDR3 length: 11 residues. Per germline, CDR1 SEHNR and CDR2 FQNEAQ (reference sequence). Trimming cost V 5 bases and J 12 bases, with 11 bases left between them. CDR3 nucleotides: TGTGCCAGCAGCCCCGGTATGATGCAGTTCTTC. This sequence encodes CASSPGMMQFF.

The chain combines TRBV3-1 (or the pseudogene TRBV3-2) with TRBJ2-5; 7 bases match TRBD2. This CDR3 contains 14 residues. Germline CDR1 and CDR2: LGHDT and YNNKEL (reference sequence). V was pared by 4 bases and J by 2 bases, with 4 bases of the junction left unmatched. The CDR3, as DNA: TGTGCCAGCAGCCTAACTAGCGCGCAAGAGACCCAGTACTTC. It codes for CASSLTSAQETQYF.

CDR3 sequence reads: CASSLREPTTNEKLFF. Here the CDR3 DNA reads TGTGCCAGCAGCTTACGGGAACCGACAACTAATGAAAAACTGTTTTTT. This chain connects TRBV7-9 to TRBJ1-4; D call uncertain. Per the germline V gene, CDR1 is SEHNR and CDR2 is FQNEAQ (reference sequence). The CDR3 spans 16 residues. Trimming pared 2 bases from V and 0 bases from J, leaving 10 bases between.

The gene calls are TRBV7-2 and TRBJ2-1, with TRBD2 matching 9 bases. Trimming removed 3 bases from V and 5 bases from J; junction bases left unmatched: 5. The CDR3 covers 15 residues. Looked up from germline, CDR1 is SGHTA and CDR2 is FQGNSA. This CDR3 reads CASSFSGSPHNEQFF. The CDR3 DNA reads as TGTGCCAGCAGCTTTAGCGGGAGCCCCCACAATGAGCAGTTCTTC.

The chain joins TRBV3-1 (or the pseudogene TRBV3-2) to TRBJ2-7; possibly TRBD2 for D (6 bases). Germline values: CDR1 LGHDT, CDR2 YNNKEL (reference sequence). The CDR3 totals 14 residues. Trimming shortened V by 1 base and J by 3 bases, and 10 bases separated the two germline ends. CDR3 DNA: TGTGCCAGCAGCCAAGGACTAGACGGCTACGAGCAGTACTTC. It yields the protein CASSQGLDGYEQYF.

The V call is TRBV30, the J call TRBJ1-4; D is uncertain. Trimming stripped 1 base from V and 0 bases from J, with 6 bases between. CDR3 length equals 14 residues. The V gene's germline CDR1 is GTSNPN and CDR2 SVGIG (reference sequence). The CDR3, as DNA: TGTGCCTGGAGTGGGGCCGCAACTAATGAAAAACTGTTTTTT. Translated: CAWSGAATNEKLFF.

V usage is TRBV6-2 or TRBV6-3 and J usage is TRBJ1-2, with 12 bases matching TRBD1. V lost 4 bases to trimming and J lost 2 bases; unmatched junction nucleotides: 8. This CDR3 has 17 amino acids. Per the germline V gene, CDR1 is MNHEY and CDR2 is SVGEGT. CDR3 loop: CASSSRDRGLVNYGYTF. The CDR3 nucleotides are TGTGCCAGCAGTTCCCGGGACAGGGGGCTCGTAAACTATGGCTACACCTTC.

This sequence joins TRBV15 and TRBJ1-1; D perhaps matches TRBD1 (5 bases). Trimming pared 1 base from V and 4 bases from J, leaving 13 bases between. The CDR3 runs 15 residues. The germline CDR1 and CDR2 sequences are LNHNV and YYDKDF (reference sequence). DNA for the CDR3: TGTGCCACCAGCAGAGTTATCACCGGGGGCACTGAAGCTTTCTTT. Protein product: CATSRVITGGTEAFF.

Notes on this clone: This likely stems from a read error, as it lies one base from a far larger clone. This chain uses TRBV6-1 with TRBJ1-5; D call uncertain. This CDR3 spans 14 amino acids. Between the trimmed V and J ends, which lost 2 bases and 2 bases, there was a span of 7 bases. Germline CDR1 and CDR2: MNHNS and SASEGT. The CDR3 DNA is TGTGCCAGCAGTGAAAGCCGGGGCAATCAGCCCCAGCATTTT. The encoded protein is CASSESRGNQPQHF.

This rearrangement joins TRBV2 to TRBJ2-7; the match to TRBD1 covers 9 bases. V shed 7 bases, J shed 5 bases, and the junction held 9 bases outside the gene matches. Germline loops: CDR1 SNHLY, CDR2 FYNNEI. The CDR3 has 14 amino acids. CDR3: CASTGDRAVHEQYF. CDR3 bases: TGTGCCAGCACCGGGGACAGGGCGGTCCACGAGCAGTACTTC.

The CDR3 protein is CASSFSTGGTGNTIYF. The CDR3 DNA reads as TGCGCCAGCAGCTTTTCGACAGGGGGGACTGGAAACACCATATATTTT. This chain uses TRBV5-1 with TRBJ1-3; 9 bases agree with TRBD1. The junction had 5 bases not matched to a gene; V was cut back by 2 bases and J by 2 bases. Germline CDR1 reads SGHRS; CDR2 reads YFSETQ. The CDR3 consists of 16 residues.

The chain has TRBV4-2 and TRBJ1-6; 9 positions agree with TRBD1. The CDR3 runs to 17 residues. CDR1 is LGHNA and CDR2 is YNFKEQ in the germline V gene. The ends lost 4 bases at V and 8 bases at J; junction bases unmatched: 12. CDR3 loop: CASSREGSGQGYSPLHF. DNA for the CDR3: TGTGCCAGCAGCCGGGAGGGATCGGGACAGGGATATTCACCCCTCCACTTT.

The chain is built from TRBV7-2 and TRBJ2-7, with 9 positions matching TRBD1. Germline lookup yields CDR1 SGHTA and CDR2 FQGNSA. With 6 bases clipped from V and 2 bases from J, the junction kept 8 bases outside the gene matches. CDR3 length: 15 residues. CDR3 protein: CASSPDRGLPYEQYF. The DNA of the CDR3 is TGTGCCAGCAGTCCGGACAGGGGCCTTCCCTACGAGCAGTACTTC.